This T cell receptor beta chain came from a study of blood T cells in healthy people across ages. This clonotype was seen only once. Total RNA extracted from each sample amounted to at least 5.5 micrograms. V dropped 2 bases and J dropped 5 bases, with 16 bases sitting between them. This CDR3 region has 16 residues. Germline CDR1 is MNHNS and CDR2 is SASEGT. A second PCR of 7 to 11 cycles used a sample-barcoded 5' primer and a J-beta primer mix. Every molecule of cDNA carried a tag from a template-switch adaptor with 12 random nucleotides. TCRdb recomputed calls from the 5' RACE reads with MiXCR, one row per CDR3 protein. Here the sample spans roughly 1.4 million distinct CDR3 sequences, 45% to 70% being singletons.

V is TRBV6-1 and J is TRBJ1-5; no clear D. This receptor was obtained from a man younger than 35 in good health. Sequenced sample: blood. The chain's CDR3 is CASSESVDRIYQPQHF. The CDR3 region has the DNA TGTGCCAGCAGTGAAAGCGTGGACCGAATATATCAGCCCCAGCATTTT.